A selection of T cell receptor beta chains follows, all from one sample in a study of blood T cell repertoires in COVID-19. Sequenced by immunoSEQ multiplex PCR; TCRdb stores in-frame clones only, minus some. This sample has 25,000 to 35,000 clones, with around 85% found just once. Material for sequencing was peripheral blood. These receptors were taken from a human donor in a cohort sampled during active COVID-19. CDR3s include the opening cysteine and the closing phenylalanine or tryptophan. A D gene is named only where the DNA matches it firmly. Part of the rows lack a size; the others show once, few, many or a class for expanded clones.

V: TRBV19
size: -
J: TRBJ2-2
D: TRBD2
DNA: TGTGCCAGTAGTAATAGCGGGGGCCCTGCCGGGGAGCTGTTTTTT
CDR3: CASSNSGGPAGELFF

V: TRBV7-3
size: -
J: TRBJ2-1
D: -
DNA: TGTGCCAGCAGCTCCGGGTCGCCCAACAATGAGCAGTTCTTC
CDR3: CASSSGSPNNEQFF

V: TRBV28
size: -
J: TRBJ2-1
D: TRBD2
DNA: TGTGCCAGCAGTTTATCCGGGACTAGCGTAGTCTACAATGAGCAGTTCTTC
CDR3: CASSLSGTSVVYNEQFF

V: TRBV7-9
size: -
J: TRBJ2-1
D: TRBD1
DNA: TGTGCCAGCAGCTCGCGGACAGGGGGCCCGGACAATGAGCAGTTCTTC
CDR3: CASSSRTGGPDNEQFF

V: TRBV11-2
size: few
J: TRBJ2-7
D: -
DNA: TGTGCCAGCAGCCCCCGGGAGGGGGCTTACGAGCAGTACTTC
CDR3: CASSPREGAYEQYF

V: TRBV9
size: -
J: TRBJ2-7
D: -
DNA: TGTGCCAGCAGCCCCAATGGAGGGCTAAGGAGCGAGCAGTACTTC
CDR3: CASSPNGGLRSEQYF

V: TRBV30
size: -
J: TRBJ2-3
D: TRBD1
DNA: TGTGCCTCGACCCGGGACAGGTTTTCTTCGGATACGCAGTATTTT
CDR3: CASTRDRFSSDTQYF

V: TRBV6-1
size: -
J: TRBJ2-7
D: TRBD2
DNA: TGTGCCAGCAGTGAACCCGGCGGGAGTTCTTCCGAGCAGTACTTC
CDR3: CASSEPGGSSSEQYF

V: TRBV2
size: -
J: TRBJ2-1
D: TRBD2
DNA: TGTGCCAGCAGTGGCAGCGGGACTCACAATGAGCAGTTCTTC
CDR3: CASSGSGTHNEQFF

V: TRBV19
size: once
J: TRBJ2-7
D: TRBD1
DNA: TGTGCCAGTAATTCGGGACAGGTTTCTTTTGACGACGAGCAGTACTTC
CDR3: CASNSGQVSFDDEQYF

V: TRBV14
size: -
J: TRBJ2-1
D: -
DNA: TGTGCCAGCAGCCCGGGACTGGTAAATGAGCAGTTCTTC
CDR3: CASSPGLVNEQFF

V: TRBV6-5
size: -
J: TRBJ1-4
D: -
DNA: TGTGCCAGCAGTTCGGGAGCAACTAATGAAAAACTGTTTTTT
CDR3: CASSSGATNEKLFF

V: TRBV30
size: few
J: TRBJ2-1
D: TRBD2
DNA: TGTGCCTGGAGTCATTCCCCCATACTAGCGGGCTACAATGAGCAGTTCTTC
CDR3: CAWSHSPILAGYNEQFF

V: TRBV7-9
size: once
J: TRBJ1-1
D: -
DNA: TGTGCCAGCAGCTTAGTTCCCCCTCTGAACACTGAAGCTTTCTTT
CDR3: CASSLVPPLNTEAFF

V: TRBV29-1
size: -
J: TRBJ2-7
D: TRBD1
DNA: TGCAGCACCACCGGGACAGGGGGCTATGAGCAGTACTTC
CDR3: CSTTGTGGYEQYF

V: TRBV12-2
size: -
J: TRBJ2-1
D: -
DNA: TGTGCAAGTCGCTTAGCGGGACTGGGGTCGGAGCAGTTCTTC
CDR3: CASRLAGLGSEQFF

V: TRBV24-1
size: -
J: TRBJ1-5
D: -
DNA: TGTGCCACCAGTGATTACGGCCGGGGGGGCGGGGGGCTCCAGCATTTT
CDR3: CATSDYGRGGGGLQHF

V: TRBV4-2
size: -
J: TRBJ2-1
D: TRBD2
DNA: TGTGCCAGCAGCCAAGATCTTGGGTCTAGCGGGATTCTATCCTACAATGAGCAGTTCTTC
CDR3: CASSQDLGSSGILSYNEQFF

V: TRBV9
size: -
J: TRBJ2-6
D: -
DNA: TGTGCCAGCAGTTGGGAGGTCGGGGCCAACGTCCTGACTTTC
CDR3: CASSWEVGANVLTF

V: TRBV28
size: -
J: TRBJ1-1
D: TRBD1
DNA: TGTGCCAGCAGTCTAGACAGGGTCACTGAAGCTTTCTTT
CDR3: CASSLDRVTEAFF

V: TRBV12-5
size: -
J: TRBJ2-1
D: TRBD1
DNA: TGTGCTAGTGGTTTGCCGGACAGGGACAATGAGCAGTTCTTC
CDR3: CASGLPDRDNEQFF

V: TRBV7-9
size: few
J: TRBJ1-2
D: TRBD1
DNA: TGTGCCAGCAGCTTAGGGGACAGGGGAGATGGCTACACCTTC
CDR3: CASSLGDRGDGYTF

V: TRBV5-6
size: medium-sized
J: TRBJ1-5
D: TRBD1
DNA: TGTGCCAGCAGCTCCGGGACAGGAGGTATTCAGCCCCAGCATTTT
CDR3: CASSSGTGGIQPQHF

V: TRBV13
size: -
J: TRBJ2-5
D: TRBD1
DNA: TGTGCCAGCAGCTCCACAGGGGTAGAGACCCAGTACTTC
CDR3: CASSSTGVETQYF

V: TRBV5-1
size: -
J: TRBJ2-1
D: TRBD2
DNA: TGCGCCAGCAGCTTGGCCACGACTAGCGGGAGGGGTGAGCAGTTCTTC
CDR3: CASSLATTSGRGEQFF

V: TRBV5-6
size: -
J: TRBJ1-2
D: -
DNA: TGTGCCAGCAGCTTGGGAGGTGGCTACACCTTC
CDR3: CASSLGGGYTF

V: TRBV6-1
size: -
J: TRBJ2-5
D: -
DNA: TGTGCCAGCAGTGAAGGGACGGGAGTGGTCCAAGAGACCCAGTACTTC
CDR3: CASSEGTGVVQETQYF

V: TRBV6-5
size: few
J: TRBJ2-1
D: TRBD2
DNA: TGTGCCAGCAGTCCCGGGACTAGCGACTACAATGAGCAGTTCTTC
CDR3: CASSPGTSDYNEQFF

V: TRBV6-5
size: -
J: TRBJ2-7
D: TRBD1
DNA: TGTGCCAGCAGTTACTCAAGGACAGGGGGCGGGCAGTACTTC
CDR3: CASSYSRTGGGQYF

V: TRBV6-4
size: -
J: TRBJ2-2
D: TRBD2
DNA: TGTGCCAGCAGTGACTCAGTAGCGGGGGACCCCGGGGAGCTGTTTTTT
CDR3: CASSDSVAGDPGELFF

V: TRBV18
size: -
J: TRBJ2-5
D: -
DNA: TGTGCCAGCTCGCTCCAAGCTGGCGGCCAGTTACAAGAGACCCAGTACTTC
CDR3: CASSLQAGGQLQETQYF

V: TRBV11-3
size: -
J: TRBJ1-3
D: -
DNA: TGTGCCAGCAACCTCGTACATACTGGAAACACCATATATTTT
CDR3: CASNLVHTGNTIYF

V: TRBV18
size: -
J: TRBJ1-1
D: TRBD1
DNA: TGTGCCAGCTCACGAGGACAGGACATCACTGAAGCTTTCTTT
CDR3: CASSRGQDITEAFF

V: TRBV3-1/TRBV3-2
size: -
J: TRBJ1-3
D: TRBD1
DNA: TGTGCCAGCAGCCACGGACAGGGTAACGACTCTGGAAACACCATATATTTT
CDR3: CASSHGQGNDSGNTIYF

V: TRBV6-1
size: -
J: TRBJ1-2
D: TRBD1
DNA: TGTGCCAGCAGTGCCTACTATTTCCGGGACAGCTTTGACTATGGCTACACCTTC
CDR3: CASSAYYFRDSFDYGYTF

V: TRBV30
size: few
J: TRBJ1-6
D: -
DNA: TGTGCCTGGAGTAGTGCGGGGGGACTTTCACCCCTCCACTTT
CDR3: CAWSSAGGLSPLHF

V: TRBV5-1
size: few
J: TRBJ1-1
D: TRBD1
DNA: TGCGCCAGCAGCGAAGACAGGGGTCCCACTGAAGCTTTCTTT
CDR3: CASSEDRGPTEAFF

V: TRBV28
size: -
J: TRBJ1-5
D: TRBD1
DNA: TGTGCCAGCAAGAGTAAGACAGGGGGCTCTCAGCCCCAGCATTTT
CDR3: CASKSKTGGSQPQHF

V: TRBV6-2/TRBV6-3
size: once
J: TRBJ2-4
D: TRBD2
DNA: TGTGCCAGCAGTTACTCCCGCAGGGAGGGGAACATTCAGTACTTC
CDR3: CASSYSRREGNIQYF

V: TRBV5-1
size: -
J: TRBJ1-6
D: TRBD1
DNA: TGCGCCAGCAGCGGGGGACAGGGTTATAATTCACCCCTCCACTTT
CDR3: CASSGGQGYNSPLHF

V: TRBV9
size: -
J: TRBJ2-2
D: -
DNA: TGTGCCAGCAGCGTTACCCGGACCGGGGAGCTGTTTTTT
CDR3: CASSVTRTGELFF

V: TRBV6-5
size: -
J: TRBJ1-6
D: -
DNA: TGTGCCAGCAGTTACCTGGCAGCCTATAATTCACCCCTCCACTTT
CDR3: CASSYLAAYNSPLHF

V: TRBV28
size: -
J: TRBJ2-7
D: -
DNA: TGTGCCAGCAGCAAACTTCCAGCCACTAGATCAGCTTACGAGCAGTACTTC
CDR3: CASSKLPATRSAYEQYF

V: TRBV19
size: once
J: TRBJ1-5
D: TRBD1
DNA: TGTGCCAGTAGTATAACGACCAGGTCAGGGGGTTATCAGCCCCAGCATTTT
CDR3: CASSITTRSGGYQPQHF

V: TRBV2
size: -
J: TRBJ2-5
D: -
DNA: TGTGCCAGCCTGGTCAGGGCGTCCCAAGAGACCCAGTACTTC
CDR3: CASLVRASQETQYF

V: TRBV7-9
size: few
J: TRBJ2-2
D: -
DNA: TGTGCCAGCAGCTTATCTTCCAGCGGGGAGCTGTTTTTT
CDR3: CASSLSSSGELFF

V: TRBV9
size: few
J: TRBJ1-1
D: TRBD1
DNA: TGTGCCAGCAGCGGGACAGGTACGAACACTGAAGCTTTCTTT
CDR3: CASSGTGTNTEAFF

V: TRBV10-1
size: -
J: TRBJ2-2
D: TRBD1
DNA: TGCGCCAGCAGCCCCCCGACAGGGGGATCCACCGGGGAGCTGTTTTTT
CDR3: CASSPPTGGSTGELFF

V: TRBV7-9
size: few
J: TRBJ1-1
D: TRBD1
DNA: TGTGCCAGCAGCTTAGACAGGGGGCCTGGAGCTTTCTTT
CDR3: CASSLDRGPGAFF

V: TRBV5-1
size: -
J: TRBJ2-5
D: -
DNA: TGCGCCAGCAGGGGGGGGGCCCCAGGAGCAGAGACCCAGTACTTC
CDR3: CASRGGAPGAETQYF

V: TRBV29-1
size: -
J: TRBJ1-1
D: TRBD1
DNA: TGCAGCGTCAAATATACAGGGGTGAACACTGAAGCTTTCTTT
CDR3: CSVKYTGVNTEAFF

V: TRBV19
size: once
J: TRBJ1-3
D: TRBD1
DNA: TGTGCCAGTAGTCGTTCTCAGGGGGCTGGAAACACCATATATTTT
CDR3: CASSRSQGAGNTIYF

V: TRBV5-1
size: once
J: TRBJ2-1
D: TRBD2
DNA: TGCGCCAGCAGCCTAGCGGGGGCTTACAATGAGCAGTTCTTC
CDR3: CASSLAGAYNEQFF

V: TRBV28
size: -
J: TRBJ2-7
D: TRBD2
DNA: TGTGCCAGCGAAACTAGCGGGAGGGCGCCCTACGAGCAGTACTTC
CDR3: CASETSGRAPYEQYF

V: TRBV27
size: once
J: TRBJ2-3
D: TRBD2
DNA: TGTGCCAGCAGTATGGGACTAAGCACAGATACGCAGTATTTT
CDR3: CASSMGLSTDTQYF

V: TRBV11-1
size: -
J: TRBJ1-6
D: -
DNA: TGTGCCAGCAGCCGTACAGGGAATAATTCACCCCTCCACTTT
CDR3: CASSRTGNNSPLHF

V: TRBV7-9
size: few
J: TRBJ2-1
D: -
DNA: TGTGCCAGCAGCTTATCTACCTTCAATGAGCAGTTCTTC
CDR3: CASSLSTFNEQFF